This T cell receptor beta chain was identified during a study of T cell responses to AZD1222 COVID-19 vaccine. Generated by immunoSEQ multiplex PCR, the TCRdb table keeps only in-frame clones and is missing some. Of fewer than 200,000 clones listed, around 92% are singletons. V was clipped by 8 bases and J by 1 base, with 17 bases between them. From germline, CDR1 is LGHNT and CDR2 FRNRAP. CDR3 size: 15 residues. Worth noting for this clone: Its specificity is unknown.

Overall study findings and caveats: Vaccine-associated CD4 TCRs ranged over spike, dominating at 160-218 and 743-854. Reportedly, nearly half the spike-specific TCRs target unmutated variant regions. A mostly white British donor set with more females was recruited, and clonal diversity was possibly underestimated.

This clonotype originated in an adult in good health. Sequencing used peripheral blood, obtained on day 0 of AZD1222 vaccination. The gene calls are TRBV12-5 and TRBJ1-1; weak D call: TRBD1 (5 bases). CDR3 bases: TGTGCTAGTCAGTGGCCCGACAGACAGAACACTGAAGCTTTCTTT. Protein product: CASQWPDRQNTEAFF.